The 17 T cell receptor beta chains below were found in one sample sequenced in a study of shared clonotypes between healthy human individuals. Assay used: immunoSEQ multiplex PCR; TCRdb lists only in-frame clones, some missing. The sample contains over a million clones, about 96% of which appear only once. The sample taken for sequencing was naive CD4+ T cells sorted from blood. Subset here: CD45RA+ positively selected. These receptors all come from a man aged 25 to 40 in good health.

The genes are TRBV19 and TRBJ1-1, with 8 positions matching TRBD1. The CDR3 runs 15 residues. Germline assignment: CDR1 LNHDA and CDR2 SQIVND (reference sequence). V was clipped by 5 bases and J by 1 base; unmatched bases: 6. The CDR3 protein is CASSPRTGRNTEAFF. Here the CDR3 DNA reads TGTGCCAGTAGTCCACGGACAGGGCGGAACACTGAAGCTTTCTTT. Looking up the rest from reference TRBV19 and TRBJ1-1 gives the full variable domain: DGGITQSPKYLFRKEGQNVTLSCEQNLNHDAMYWYRQDPGQGLRLIYYSQIVNDFQKGDIAEGYSVSREKKESFPLTVTSAQKNPTAFYLCASSPRTGRNTEAFFGQGTRLTVV.

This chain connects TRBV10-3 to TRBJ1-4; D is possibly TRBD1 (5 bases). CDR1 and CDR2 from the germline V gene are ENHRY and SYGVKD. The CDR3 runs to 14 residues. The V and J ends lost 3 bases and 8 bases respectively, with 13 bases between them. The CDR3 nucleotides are TGTGCCATCAGTGATGGGAGGGAGGGGGAAAAACTGTTTTTT. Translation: CAISDGREGEKLFF.

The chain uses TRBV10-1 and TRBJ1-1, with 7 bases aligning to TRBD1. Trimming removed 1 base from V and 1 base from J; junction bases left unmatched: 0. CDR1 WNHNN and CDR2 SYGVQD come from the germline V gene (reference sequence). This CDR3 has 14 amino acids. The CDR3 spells CASSEYRGNTEAFF. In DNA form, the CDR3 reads TGCGCCAGCAGTGAGTACAGGGGGAACACTGAAGCTTTCTTT.

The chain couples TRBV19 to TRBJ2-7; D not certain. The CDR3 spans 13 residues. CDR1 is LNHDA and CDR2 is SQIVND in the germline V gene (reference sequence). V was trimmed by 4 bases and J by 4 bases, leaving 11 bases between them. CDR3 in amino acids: CASSTVLSYEQYF. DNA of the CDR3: TGTGCCAGTAGTACGGTTTTGTCTTACGAGCAGTACTTC.

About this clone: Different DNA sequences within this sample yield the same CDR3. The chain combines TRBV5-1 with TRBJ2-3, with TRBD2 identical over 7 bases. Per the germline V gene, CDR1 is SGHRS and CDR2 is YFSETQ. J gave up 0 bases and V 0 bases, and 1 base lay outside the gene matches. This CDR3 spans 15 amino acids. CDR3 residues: CASSLGSGSTDTQYF. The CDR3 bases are TGCGCCAGCAGCTTGGGTAGCGGGAGCACAGATACGCAGTATTTT.

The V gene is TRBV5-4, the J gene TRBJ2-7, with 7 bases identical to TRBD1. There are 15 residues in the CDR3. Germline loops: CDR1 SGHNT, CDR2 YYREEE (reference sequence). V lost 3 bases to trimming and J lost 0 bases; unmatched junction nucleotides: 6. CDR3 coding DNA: TGTGCCAGCAGCTCGAGGACAGGAAGCTCCTACGAGCAGTACTTC. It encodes CASSSRTGSSYEQYF. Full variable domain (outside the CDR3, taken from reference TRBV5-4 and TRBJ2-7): ETGVTQSPTHLIKTRGQQVTLRCSSQSGHNTVSWYQQALGQGPQFIFQYYREEENGRGNFPPRFSGLQFPNYSSELNVNALELDDSALYLCASSSRTGSSYEQYFGPGTRLTVT.

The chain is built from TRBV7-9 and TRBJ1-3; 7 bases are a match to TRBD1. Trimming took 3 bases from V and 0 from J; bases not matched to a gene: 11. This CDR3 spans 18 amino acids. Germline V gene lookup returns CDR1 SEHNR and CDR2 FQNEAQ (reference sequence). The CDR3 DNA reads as TGTGCCAGCAGCTTCGATCTAGGAGGGGGCGACTCTGGAAACACCATATATTTT. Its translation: CASSFDLGGGDSGNTIYF.

CDR3 coding DNA: TGTGCCAGTAGCAAAGTCTATACAGGGAATGAAAAACTGTTTTTT. It yields the protein CASSKVYTGNEKLFF. This rearrangement joins TRBV19 to TRBJ1-4; D is perhaps TRBD1 (6 bases). The germline V gene encodes CDR1 LNHDA and CDR2 SQIVND (reference sequence). The CDR3 sequence is 15 residues long. The V and J ends lost 6 bases and 5 bases respectively, with 16 bases between them.

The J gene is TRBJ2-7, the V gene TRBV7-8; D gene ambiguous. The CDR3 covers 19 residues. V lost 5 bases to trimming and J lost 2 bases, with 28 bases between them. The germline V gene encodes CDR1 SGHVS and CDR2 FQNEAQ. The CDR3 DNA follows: TGTGCCAGCAGCCCCGATCGGCAGGTTGGGGTGAGGAATACCTACGAGCAGTACTTC. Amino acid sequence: CASSPDRQVGVRNTYEQYF.

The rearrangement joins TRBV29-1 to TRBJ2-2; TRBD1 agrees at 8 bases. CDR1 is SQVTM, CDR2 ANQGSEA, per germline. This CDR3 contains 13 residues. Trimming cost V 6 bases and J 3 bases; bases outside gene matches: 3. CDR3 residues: CSVGQAHTGELFF. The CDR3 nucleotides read TGCAGCGTGGGACAGGCCCACACCGGGGAGCTGTTTTTT.

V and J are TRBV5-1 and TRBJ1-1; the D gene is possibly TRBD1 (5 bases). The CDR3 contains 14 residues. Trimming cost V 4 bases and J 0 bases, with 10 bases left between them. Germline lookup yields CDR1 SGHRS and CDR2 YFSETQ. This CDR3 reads CASSLRDLNTEAFF. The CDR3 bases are TGCGCCAGCAGCCTTAGGGACCTGAACACTGAAGCTTTCTTT.

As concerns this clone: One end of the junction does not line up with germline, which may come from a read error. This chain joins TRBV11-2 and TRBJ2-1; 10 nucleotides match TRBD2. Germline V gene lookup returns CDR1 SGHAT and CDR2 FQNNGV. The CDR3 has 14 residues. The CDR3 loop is CASTLTSGINEQFF. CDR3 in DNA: TGTGCCAGCACCTTAACTAGCGGGATCAATGAGCAGTTCTTC.

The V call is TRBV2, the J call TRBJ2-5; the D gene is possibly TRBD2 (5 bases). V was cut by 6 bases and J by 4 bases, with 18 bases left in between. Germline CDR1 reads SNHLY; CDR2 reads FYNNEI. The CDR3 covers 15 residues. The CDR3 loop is CASSVIRGSGETQYF. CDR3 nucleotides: TGTGCCAGCAGCGTCATTCGGGGTTCAGGAGAGACCCAGTACTTC.

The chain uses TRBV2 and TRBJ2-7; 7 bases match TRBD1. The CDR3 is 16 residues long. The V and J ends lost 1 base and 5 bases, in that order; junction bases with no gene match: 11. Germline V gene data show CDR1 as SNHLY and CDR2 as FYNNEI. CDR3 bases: TGTGCCAGCAGTGAAGGAGGGGGCAGGGCTTACCACGAGCAGTACTTC. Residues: CASSEGGGRAYHEQYF.

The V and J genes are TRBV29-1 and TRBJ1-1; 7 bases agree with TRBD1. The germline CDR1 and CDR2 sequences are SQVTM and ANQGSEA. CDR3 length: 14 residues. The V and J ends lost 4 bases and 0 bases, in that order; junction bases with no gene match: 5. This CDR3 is CSVGPGQLNTEAFF. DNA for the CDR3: TGCAGCGTTGGGCCGGGACAGTTGAACACTGAAGCTTTCTTT.

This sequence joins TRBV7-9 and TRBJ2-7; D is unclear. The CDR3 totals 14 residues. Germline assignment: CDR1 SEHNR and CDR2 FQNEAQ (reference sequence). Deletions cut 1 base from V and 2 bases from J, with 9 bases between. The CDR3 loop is CASSLVGGTYEQYF. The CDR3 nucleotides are TGTGCCAGCAGCTTAGTGGGCGGTACCTACGAGCAGTACTTC.

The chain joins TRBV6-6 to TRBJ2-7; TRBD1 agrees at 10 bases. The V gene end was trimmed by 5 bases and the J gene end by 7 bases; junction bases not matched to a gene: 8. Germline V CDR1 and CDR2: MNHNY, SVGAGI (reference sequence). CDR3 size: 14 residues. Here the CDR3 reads CASSHRSDRGEQYF. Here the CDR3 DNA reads TGTGCCAGCAGTCACCGGTCGGACAGGGGGGAGCAGTACTTC.